The clone carrying this T cell receptor beta chain was counted at least ten times. Its target is not known. Amplification from RNA transcripts yielded the TCR beta CDR3 regions. HTBI-primed first-round RT-PCR preceded second-round multiplex PCR. MiXCR was run by TCRdb on the multiplex PCR reads, yielding one entry per CDR3 protein. Among around 660,000 distinct CDR3 sequences listed, about 40% were seen once. The sample is drawn from a study of Graves' ophthalmopathy and Graves' hyperthyroidism. Ophthalmopathy donors showed moderate-to-severe activity, CAS ≥3, NOSPECS ≥4 and a duration under 3 months. Certain patients, namely those with other autoimmune diseases, uncontrolled infections, pregnancy or lactation, were excluded. Study findings and constraints: Prediction of ophthalmopathy progression reached around 70% sensitivity and 72.22% specificity.

This CDR3 is built from 15 residues. CDR1 is DFQATT, CDR2 SNEGSKA, per germline (reference sequence). V was clipped by 2 bases and J by 4 bases, with 17 bases between them. The sequenced sample consisted of peripheral blood. The rearrangement joins TRBV20-1 to TRBJ1-1; D is perhaps TRBD1 (6 bases). The receptor's source is an adult man with Graves' ophthalmopathy. The CDR3 nucleotides are TGCAGTGCTAGAATGGGGGGGCGAGGGGCCACTGAAGCTTTCTTT. It is translated as CSARMGGRGATEAFF.